This T cell receptor beta chain was identified in a study of vaccination and CD4 T cells after COVID-19 (dated by TCRdb to between 2021 and 2023). Study-level background: Convalescent patients had a positive SARS-CoV-2 result on nasal swab PCR, and of these patients, nine had mild disease and one had severe disease. In the convalescent cohort there were six males and four females, among whom were two Hispanic individuals, seven Caucasians, two Asians and one multiracial person. Participants got two doses of the Pfizer-BioNTech BNT162b2 vaccine (n=8) or two doses of the Moderna mRNA-1273 vaccine (n=2). Post-COVID blood samples were collected from convalescent patients a median of approximately 100 days after diagnosis, with a range of roughly 30 to 170 days. Post-vaccine blood samples were collected a median of around 2.5 months after the second vaccine dose, ranging from roughly 13 to 250 days. Overlapping spike peptide pools from SARS-CoV-2 and from the common cold coronaviruses HCoV-NL63, HCoV-OC43 and HCoV-229E were used as culture stimuli. In control cultures, a CEFX viral epitope pool was used as positive control, an HIV-1 Nef peptide pool was used as negative control, or no peptide was added. The spike-specific CD4+ TCR repertoire was compared before and after mRNA vaccination in under 11 COVID-19 convalescent patients and a handful of infection-naive healthy vaccine recipients. What the authors observed across the whole study: Relatively few convalescent patients were included in the study, and early timepoints after natural infection were not analyzed. An increase in the median number of SARS-CoV-2-reactive clonotypes from approximately 20 after infection to roughly 38 after vaccination was observed, but the change was not found to be significant. In convalescent patients, nearly all vaccine-specific clones (304 of 307) were found to be mono-reactive for SARS-CoV-2 spike rather than cross-reactive with common cold coronaviruses. Among convalescent patients, a median around 83% of the SARS-CoV-2-reactive clones seen after vaccination appeared only after vaccination, which suggests priming specific to the vaccine.

Libraries were built with PCR. DNA from cultured CD4+ T cells was subjected to TCR sequencing with the Oncomine TCR Beta short-read assay at the Johns Hopkins FTIC core. The QIAamp micro DNA kit was used to extract genomic DNA from the cultured CD4+ T cells. The Oncomine TCR Beta libraries from cultured CD4+ T cells were pooled using unique dual indexes and then sequenced on an Illumina iSeq 100. On the authors' methods: Non-productive sequences were removed, and CDR3s that did not start with C, did not end with F or W, or were shorter than 7 amino acids were discarded. The MANAFEST web application identified antigen-specific clonotypes by comparing peptide-stimulated wells against reference wells and other culture wells. Positive clones required FDR below 0.05, an odds ratio above 5, and productive frequency above 0.1% in at least two of three replicate wells. A clonotype counted as cross-reactive if it showed significant expansion both in the SARS-CoV-2 spike wells and in at least one common cold coronavirus spike condition. Similarity between CDR3 sequences was evaluated in R version 3.6.1 using Levenshtein distances (stringdist) and unrooted phylogenetic trees (ape). TCRdb handled the public reads itself, with Q25 trimming in fastp and clone calling in MiXCR, and kept productive beta chains. Rows with a matching CDR3 protein are joined into one entry that keeps the most common DNA and genes. None of the V and J calls come from the authors' own analysis; TCRdb made them. Recorded for this sample are under 11,000 distinct CDR3 sequences; around 66% of them occurred a single time. The top ten clones comprise 10% of the sample.

The CDR3 has 15 amino acids, counting the end cysteine and phenylalanine. Only the CDR3 portion is preserved as DNA: 45 bases, with reading frame beginning at the first base. V loses 6 bases at its end and J loses 3 bases; junction bases beyond the gene matches: 10. Via the germline V gene, CDR1 is MDHEN and CDR2 SYDVKM. In the paper's terms, the treatment or condition label means: roughly 11-day PBMC culture with coronavirus spike peptide pools or control peptides (ViraFEST assay). The ViraFEST assay was used in the study, in which antigen-specific T cells were expanded with peptide pools and expanded clonotypes were subsequently identified by TCR sequencing. The convalescent patients' positive SARS-CoV-2 PCR tests fell between March and December 2020, which was before the Alpha, Beta and Delta variants emerged in the United States. PBMCs were cultured at 1.5 million to 2 million per well in IMDM supplemented with approximately 5% human AB serum and around 10 IU/ml IL-2, with approximately 10 ug/ml peptide pools added. Half of the culture medium was replaced with fresh IL-2-containing medium on days 3 and 7. CD4+ T cells were isolated after 10 days of culture through negative selection using the EasySep CD4+ T cell isolation kit. PBMCs were separated from whole blood using Ficoll-Paque Plus gradient centrifugation and then either used fresh or cryopreserved at -140C. Culture conditions were generally each tested in triplicate wells.

About this clonotype: The target of this receptor is not known. Nothing much larger sits one base from this clone, and base qualities are not available.

The receptor's source is a human donor who had recovered from COVID-19. The source material was CD4+ T cells from blood, cultured in vitro. The rearranged segments are TRBV28 and TRBJ2-7; TRBD1 agrees with 8 junctional bases. The nucleotides are TGTGCCAGCAGCTCGACAGGGGTGCCCTACTACGAGCAGTACTTC. It is translated as CASSSTGVPYYEQYF.